This T cell receptor (beta chain) was documented in a study of CXCR3-negative and CXCR3-positive naive CD8 T cells (dated by TCRdb to the late 2010s). With respect to the entire study: In total, about 135 million TRB reads were obtained, corresponding to roughly 1.5 +/- 0.3 million reads per library. Data from about 12 donors, pooled across two independent experiments, went into the diversity and physicochemical repertoire analyses. For the TRBV-TRBJ cluster analysis, the naive subsets came from about five donors, while the memory cells came from 3 donors.

CDR1 and CDR2 are drawn from the germline V gene: MDHEN, SYDVKM. Its CDR3 holds 16 amino acids, cysteine through phenylalanine. This entry has no DNA. TCRdb names NextSeq 550 as the instrument used. The Human TCR Profiling Kit (MiLaboratory) was used to make UMI-labeled 5' RACE TRB cDNA libraries. The full amount of extracted RNA was used for cDNA synthesis, and the full amount of resulting cDNA was used for PCR amplification. Libraries were prepared in parallel with an identical number of PCR cycles. Per the original workflow: MIGEC and MiXCR extracted about 50,000 +/- 10,000 unique UMI-labeled TRB cDNA molecules per library, requiring at least two reads per UMI. On average, each library contained approximately 40,000 +/- 10,000 functional in-frame TRB CDR3 nucleotide clonotypes without stop codons. After downsampling to 5000 UMI-labeled TRB molecules per sample, diversity metrics, including normalized Shannon-Wiener and Chao1, were computed in VDJtools. For the central five CDR3 residues, VDJtools calculated physicochemical properties weighted by clonotype size, namely interaction energy, strength, volume and Kidera factor 4. Reads reprocessed by TCRdb are summarized as one entry per CDR3 protein sequence, and DNA is absent. The V and J calls were determined by TCRdb, not by the authors. The sample's table covers tens of thousands of distinct CDR3 sequences. Over 1.3% of the sample is taken by the ten largest.

On this clonotype itself: Its target antigen remains unknown.

Summary of the overall study and its limitations: Within the same donor, TRBV-TRBJ usage looked similar between naive CXCR3-negative and CXCR3-positive cells, but memory cells had distinct patterns. TRB CDR3s from CXCR3-positive naive cells showed higher hydrophobicity (lower Kidera factor 4), lower energy, and higher strength and volume indices than CXCR3-negative naive cells. Because CXCR3 expression was partially decreased after cryopreservation, freshly isolated PBMCs were used for most assays. Because surface CD5, which has been linked to self-reactivity in mice, was comparable between naive subsets, TCR interaction strength was also inferred from TRB CDR3 physicochemical properties. Both naive subsets had comparably high repertoire diversity, while memory CD8+ T cells had much lower repertoire diversity.

For every CD8+ T cell subset, under 350,000 cells were flow-sorted straight into RLT lysis buffer, and each subset was sorted in triplicate. To keep memory contaminants out, a stringent definition of naive CD8+ T cells was applied: CD45RO-CCR7+CD27+CD95-. Peripheral blood mononuclear cells were isolated from buffy coats using standard density gradient centrifugation. Naive CXCR3-negative and CXCR3-positive CD8+ T cells were flow-sorted on a FACSAria III. An RNeasy Mini Kit was used to extract total RNA from the sorted cells. This receptor was taken from a human donor in good health. Some clones in this sample may be carry-over from other donors' samples. The sample taken for sequencing was naive CXCR3- CD8+ T cells from blood. The cell subset or site label on this specimen signifies: CD45RO-CCR7+CD27+CD95- naive CD8+ T cells lacking CXCR3 (TNR3-). Recombination joined TRBV28 with TRBJ2-1; lacking DNA, the TRBD1 call made by TCRdb goes unchecked. The CDR3 amino acid sequence is: CASSHDRPSGYNEQFF.